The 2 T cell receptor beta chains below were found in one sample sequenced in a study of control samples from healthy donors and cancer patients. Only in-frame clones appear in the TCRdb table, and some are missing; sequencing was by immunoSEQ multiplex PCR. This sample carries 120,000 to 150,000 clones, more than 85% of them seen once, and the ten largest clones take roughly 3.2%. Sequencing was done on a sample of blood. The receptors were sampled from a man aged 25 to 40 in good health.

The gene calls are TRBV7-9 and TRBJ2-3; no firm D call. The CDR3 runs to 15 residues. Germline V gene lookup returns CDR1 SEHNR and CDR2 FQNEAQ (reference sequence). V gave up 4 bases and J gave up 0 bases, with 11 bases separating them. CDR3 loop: CASSYQAASTDTQYF. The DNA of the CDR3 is TGTGCCAGCAGCTACCAAGCCGCTAGCACAGATACGCAGTATTTT.

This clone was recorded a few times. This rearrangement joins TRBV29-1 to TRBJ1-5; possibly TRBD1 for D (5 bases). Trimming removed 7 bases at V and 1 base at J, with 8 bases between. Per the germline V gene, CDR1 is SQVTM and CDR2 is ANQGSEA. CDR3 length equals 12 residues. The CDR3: CSAGDSNQPQHF. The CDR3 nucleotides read TGCAGCGCCGGGGACAGCAATCAGCCCCAGCATTTT.